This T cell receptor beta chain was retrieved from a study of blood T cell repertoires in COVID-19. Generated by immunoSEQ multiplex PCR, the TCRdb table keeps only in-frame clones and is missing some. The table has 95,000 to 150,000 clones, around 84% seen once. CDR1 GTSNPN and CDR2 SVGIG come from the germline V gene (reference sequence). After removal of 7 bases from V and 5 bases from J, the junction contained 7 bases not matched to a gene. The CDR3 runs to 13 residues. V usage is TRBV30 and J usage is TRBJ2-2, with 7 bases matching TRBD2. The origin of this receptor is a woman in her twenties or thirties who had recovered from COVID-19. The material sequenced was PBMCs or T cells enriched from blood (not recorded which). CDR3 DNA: TGTGCCTCCGGGACTACGGGGACCGGGGAGCTGTTTTTT. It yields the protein CASGTTGTGELFF. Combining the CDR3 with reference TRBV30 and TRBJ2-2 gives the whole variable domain SQTIHQWPATLVQPVGSPLSLECTVEGTSNPNLYWYRQAAGRGLQLLFYSVGIGQISSEVPQNLSASRPQDRQFILSSKKLLLSDSGFYLCASGTTGTGELFFGEGSRLTVL.